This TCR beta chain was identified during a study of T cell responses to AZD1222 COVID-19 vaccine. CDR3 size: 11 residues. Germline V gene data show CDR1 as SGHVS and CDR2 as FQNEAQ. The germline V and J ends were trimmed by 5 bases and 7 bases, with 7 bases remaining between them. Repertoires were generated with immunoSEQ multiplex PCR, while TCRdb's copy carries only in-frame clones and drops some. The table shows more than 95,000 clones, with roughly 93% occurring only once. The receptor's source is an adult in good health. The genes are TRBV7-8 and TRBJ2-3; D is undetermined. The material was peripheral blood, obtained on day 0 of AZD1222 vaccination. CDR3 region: CASSLEYTQYF. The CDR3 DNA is TGTGCCAGCAGCCTCGAGTATACGCAGTATTTT. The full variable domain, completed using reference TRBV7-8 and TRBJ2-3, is GAGVSQSPRYKVAKRGQDVALRCDPISGHVSLFWYQQALGQGPEFLTYFQNEAQLDKSGLPSDRFFAERPEGSVSTLKIQRTQQEDSAVYLCASSLEYTQYFGPGTRLTVL.